The T cell receptor (beta chain) under discussion was sequenced for a study of T cells in Graves' hyperthyroidism and ophthalmopathy. Study context: Upon initial diagnosis and before any treatment, peripheral blood was collected.

This clonotype was seen ten or more times. The CDR3 is 15 amino acids. Looked up from germline, CDR1 is SGHAT and CDR2 is FQNNGV. Unmatched junction bases numbered 0, after V lost 3 bases and J lost 1 base. Researchers took RNA transcripts and amplified the TCR beta CDR3 regions from them. TCR CDR3 regions were first amplified by RT-PCR with HTBI primers. TCRdb re-analysed the multiplex PCR reads in MiXCR, keeping a single row per CDR3 protein. The sample carries 550,000 to 600,000 distinct CDR3 sequences, roughly a sixth recorded once. The hyperthyroidism was newly diagnosed and had lasted under 2 months; the patients were aged 18 to 65. Source material for PBMCs was about 11 ml fresh peripheral blood.

The receptor's source is a woman under 30 with Graves' hyperthyroidism. The sequencing sample was made of blood. V and J are TRBV11-2 and TRBJ2-1; TRBD2 matches at 10 bases. The CDR3 sequence: CASSFSGRSYNEQFF. The CDR3 nucleotides are TGTGCCAGCAGCTTTAGCGGGAGGTCCTACAATGAGCAGTTCTTC.